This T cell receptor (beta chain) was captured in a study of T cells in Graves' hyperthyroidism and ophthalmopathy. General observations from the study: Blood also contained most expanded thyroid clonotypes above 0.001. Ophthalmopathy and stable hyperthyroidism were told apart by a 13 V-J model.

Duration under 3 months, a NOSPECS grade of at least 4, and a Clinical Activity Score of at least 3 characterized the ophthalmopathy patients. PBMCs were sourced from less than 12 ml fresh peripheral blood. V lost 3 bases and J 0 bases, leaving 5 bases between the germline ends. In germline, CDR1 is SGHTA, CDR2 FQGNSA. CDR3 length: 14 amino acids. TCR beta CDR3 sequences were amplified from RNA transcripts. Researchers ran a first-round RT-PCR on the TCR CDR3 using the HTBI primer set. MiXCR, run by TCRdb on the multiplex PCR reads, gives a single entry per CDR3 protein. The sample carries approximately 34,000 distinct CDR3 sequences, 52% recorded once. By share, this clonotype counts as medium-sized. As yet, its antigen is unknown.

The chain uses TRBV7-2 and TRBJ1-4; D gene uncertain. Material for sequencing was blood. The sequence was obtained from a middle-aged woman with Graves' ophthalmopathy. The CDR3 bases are TGTGCCAGCAGCTTCACGTCAACTAATGAAAAACTGTTTTTT. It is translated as CASSFTSTNEKLFF. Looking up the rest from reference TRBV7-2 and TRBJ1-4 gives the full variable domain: GAGVSQSPSNKVTEKGKDVELRCDPISGHTALYWYRQSLGQGLEFLIYFQGNSAPDKSGLPSDRFSAERTGGSVSTLTIQRTQQEDSAVYLCASSFTSTNEKLFFGSGTQLSVL.